The sequence of this TCR beta chain was determined in a study of shared clonotypes between healthy human individuals. The overall study: Donor composition was a couple of women and three men, aged 18 to 49. Study-level findings and limits: Few donors restricted represented genetic and exposure-history diversity. Shared clonotypes: approximately 4.5% naive CD4, around 3.7% naive CD8, 2.3% memory CD4, 0.4% memory CD8.

Notes on this clone: Antigen: not known.

Germline values: CDR1 SGDLS, CDR2 YYNGEE. Trimming pared 3 bases from V and 6 bases from J, leaving 19 bases between. The CDR3 loop spans 15 amino acids. CD45RO-negative CD8 cells positively selected for CCR7 made up the naive population, which excluded terminally differentiated effector memory CD45RA+ cells. The run depth of the assay was deep. The repertoire was sequenced with immunoSEQ multiplex PCR; TCRdb's copy has only in-frame clones and lacks some. The sample contains over 2,000,000 clones, just under 95% of which appear only once. The chain employs TRBV9 and TRBJ2-7; TRBD1 or TRBD2 may be the D gene (5 bases each). The sequenced sample was naive CD8+ T cells from PBMCs. The sequence came from a man aged 18 to 30 in good health. Some clones in this sample may be carry-over from other donors' samples. The CDR3 DNA reads as TGTGCCAGCAGCGCCTCTGGAGGCAGGGATGTCGAGCAGTACTTC. Protein sequence: CASSASGGRDVEQYF.